The 8 T cell receptor beta chains in this list originate from one sample, sequenced in a study of CD8+CD57+ T cells in acquired aplastic anemia. Using genomic DNA as the template, TCR beta VDJ and CDR3 profiling was carried out. TCRdb fed the reads into MiXCR, producing one record per CDR3 protein. The profile shows roughly 500,000 distinct CDR3 sequences, about a third of them singletons. Before being chosen for sequencing, patients had shown CD8+CD57+ cell expansion by flow cytometry. Sequencing was performed on sorted CD4+, CD8+, or CD8+CD57+ T cells (not recorded which) from PBMCs. These TCRs come from a human donor with aplastic anemia.

The V call is TRBV24-1, the J call TRBJ2-5, with TRBD1 identical over 11 bases. V lost 4 bases, J lost 5 bases, and 8 bases stayed unmatched. The CDR3 totals 16 residues. In germline, CDR1 is KGHDR, CDR2 SFDVKD. DNA of the CDR3: TGTGCCACCAGTGAACCGGGACAGGGGGTGAGGGAGACCCAGTACTTC. It yields the protein CATSEPGQGVRETQYF.

This clonotype has just a few counts. The rearrangement uses TRBV28 and TRBJ1-2, with a tentative D call TRBD1 (5 bases). Looked up from germline, CDR1 is MDHEN and CDR2 is SYDVKM. This CDR3 has 14 residues. Trimming pared 4 bases from V and 3 bases from J, leaving 12 bases between. The CDR3 nucleotides are TGTGCCAGCAGTTCGGGGGTTCGCGACTATGGCTACACCTTC. Protein sequence: CASSSGVRDYGYTF.

This clonotype has ten or more counts. The chain is built from TRBV15 and TRBJ2-1; D is unresolved. The CDR3 is made up of 17 amino acids. Germline values: CDR1 LNHNV, CDR2 YYDKDF (reference sequence). The germline V and J ends were trimmed by 0 bases and 7 bases, with 19 bases remaining between them. This CDR3 is CATSREGSPQSLNEQFF. CDR3 DNA sequence: TGTGCCACCAGCAGAGAGGGCAGTCCCCAATCGTTGAATGAGCAGTTCTTC. Based on the CDR3 plus reference TRBV15 and TRBJ2-1, the full variable domain is DAMVIQNPRYQVTQFGKPVTLSCSQTLNHNVMYWYQQKSSQAPKLLFHYYDKDFNNEADTPDNFQSRRPNTSFCFLDIRSPGLGDTAMYLCATSREGSPQSLNEQFFGPGTRLTVL.

This clonotype was recorded at least ten times. The chain links TRBV7-2 to TRBJ2-5; unclear D gene. The CDR3 loop spans 15 amino acids. In germline, CDR1 is SGHTA, CDR2 FQGNSA. Trimming left V 5 bases short and J 3 bases short, with 16 bases between. Here the CDR3 reads CASSPQPGGEETQYF. CDR3 in DNA: TGTGCCAGCAGCCCCCAACCCGGTGGGGAAGAGACCCAGTACTTC.

This chain uses TRBV6-2 or TRBV6-3 with TRBJ1-2; D perhaps matches TRBD1 (5 bases). This CDR3 is 14 amino acids long. Trimming took 0 bases from V and 8 from J, leaving 13 bases between them. Germline CDR1 is MNHEY and CDR2 is SVGEGT. CDR3: CASSYSSDIGGYTF. The CDR3 nucleotides are TGTGCCAGCAGTTACTCTTCGGACATCGGAGGCTACACCTTC.

To note about this clonotype: A much bigger clone sits one base away, suggesting this may be a read error. J is TRBJ2-1 and V is TRBV9; 9 bases line up with TRBD2. Germline V CDR1 and CDR2: SGDLS, YYNGEE. This CDR3 contains 16 residues. The CDR3 here is CATSSGRTVAGAEQFF. In nucleotides, the CDR3 is TGTGCCACCAGCAGTGGTAGGACCGTAGCGGGAGCTGAGCAGTTCTTC.

This clonotype has a handful of counts. This rearrangement joins TRBV7-3 to TRBJ2-1; the D call may be TRBD1 or TRBD2 (5 bases each). Germline V CDR1 and CDR2: SGHTA, FQGTGA. V lost 5 bases and J 8 bases, leaving 19 bases between the germline ends. This CDR3 is built from 15 residues. The CDR3 spells CASSPRTRDADEQFF. DNA of the CDR3: TGTGCCAGCAGCCCCCGGACTCGGGACGCGGATGAGCAGTTCTTC.

V is TRBV2 and J is TRBJ2-7; D remains unclear. CDR1 SNHLY and CDR2 FYNNEI come from the germline V gene. V lost 2 bases and J 6 bases, leaving 11 bases between the germline ends. The CDR3 contains 13 residues. The CDR3 DNA sequence: TGTGCCAGCAGTGAACTAGGTTGGGGCGAGCAGTACTTC. Its protein product is CASSELGWGEQYF. The entire variable domain, with the rest obtained from reference TRBV2 and TRBJ2-7, is as follows: EPEVTQTPSHQVTQMGQEVILRCVPISNHLYFYWYRQILGQKVEFLVSFYNNEISEKSEIFDDQFSVERPDGSNFTLKIRSTKLEDSAMYFCASSELGWGEQYFGPGTRLTVT.